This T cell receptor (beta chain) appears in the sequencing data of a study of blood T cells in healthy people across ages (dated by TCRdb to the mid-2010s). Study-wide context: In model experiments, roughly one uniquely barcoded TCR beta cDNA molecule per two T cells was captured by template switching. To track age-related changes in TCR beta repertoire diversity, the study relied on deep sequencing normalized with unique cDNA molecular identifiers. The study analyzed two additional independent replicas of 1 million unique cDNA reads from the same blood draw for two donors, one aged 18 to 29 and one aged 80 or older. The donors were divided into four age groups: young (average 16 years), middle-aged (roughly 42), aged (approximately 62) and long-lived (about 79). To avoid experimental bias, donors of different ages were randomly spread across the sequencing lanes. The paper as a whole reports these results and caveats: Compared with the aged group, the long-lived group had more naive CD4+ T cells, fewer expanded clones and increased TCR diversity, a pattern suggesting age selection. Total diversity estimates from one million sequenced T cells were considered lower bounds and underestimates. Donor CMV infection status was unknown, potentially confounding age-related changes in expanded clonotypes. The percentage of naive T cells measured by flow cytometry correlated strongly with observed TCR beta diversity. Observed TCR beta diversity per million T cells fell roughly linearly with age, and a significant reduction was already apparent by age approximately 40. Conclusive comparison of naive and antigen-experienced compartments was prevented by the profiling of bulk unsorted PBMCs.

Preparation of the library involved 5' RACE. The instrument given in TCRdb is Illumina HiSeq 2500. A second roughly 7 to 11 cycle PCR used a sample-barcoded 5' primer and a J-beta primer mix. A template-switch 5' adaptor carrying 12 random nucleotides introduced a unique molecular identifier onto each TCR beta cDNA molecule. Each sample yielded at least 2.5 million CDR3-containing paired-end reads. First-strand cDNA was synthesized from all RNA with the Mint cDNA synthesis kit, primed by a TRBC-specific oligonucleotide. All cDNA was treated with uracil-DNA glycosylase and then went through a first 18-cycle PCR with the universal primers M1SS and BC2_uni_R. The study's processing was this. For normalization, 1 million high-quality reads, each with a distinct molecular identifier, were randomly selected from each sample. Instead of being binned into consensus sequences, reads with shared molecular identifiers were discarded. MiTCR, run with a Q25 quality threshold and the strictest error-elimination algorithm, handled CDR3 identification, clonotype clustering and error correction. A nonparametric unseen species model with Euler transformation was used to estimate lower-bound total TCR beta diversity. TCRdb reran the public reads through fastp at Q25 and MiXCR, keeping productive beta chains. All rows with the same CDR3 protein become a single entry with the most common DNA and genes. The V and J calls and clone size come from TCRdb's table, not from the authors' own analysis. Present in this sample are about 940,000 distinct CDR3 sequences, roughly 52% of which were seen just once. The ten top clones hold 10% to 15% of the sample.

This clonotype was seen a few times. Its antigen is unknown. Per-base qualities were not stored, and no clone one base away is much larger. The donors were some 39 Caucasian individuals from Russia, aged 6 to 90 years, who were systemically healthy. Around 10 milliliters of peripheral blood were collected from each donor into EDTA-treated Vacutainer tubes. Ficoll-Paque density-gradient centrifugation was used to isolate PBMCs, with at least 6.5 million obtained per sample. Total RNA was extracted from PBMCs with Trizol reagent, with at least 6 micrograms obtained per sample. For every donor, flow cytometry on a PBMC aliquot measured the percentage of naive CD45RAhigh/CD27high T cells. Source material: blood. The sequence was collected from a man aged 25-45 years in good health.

The CDR3 loop reads CASSQSDRAVNQPQHF. The nucleotide sequence reads TGCGCCAGCAGCCAATCTGACAGGGCGGTCAATCAGCCCCAGCATTTT. The V gene is TRBV4-1 and the J gene is TRBJ1-5, and TRBD1 matches 7 of the central bases. CDR3 length: 16 amino acids, cysteine to phenylalanine. The read is trimmed to its CDR3 DNA, 48 bases read in frame from base 1. V is pruned by 2 bases and J by 3 bases, leaving 7 bases of the junction without a gene match. The germline V gene encodes CDR1 MGHRA and CDR2 YSYEKL.